The TCR beta chain described here comes from a study of T cells in localized non-small cell lung cancer (dated by TCRdb to the early 2020s). Study-wide context: Comparing tumors with uninvolved tumor-adjacent lungs, the study looked at the T cell repertoires of roughly 250 patients with early-stage NSCLC. The cohort consisted of about 240 treatment-naive NSCLC patients whose localized lung tumors had been resected. NSCLC patients had a mean age of roughly 66 years, and fewer than 150 were male and some 98 female. What the research found in general, with its limitations: Higher T cell density in blood was associated with longer overall survival, whereas higher clonality in adjacent lung was associated with shorter survival. Uninvolved tumor-adjacent lung showed the highest T cell clonality, higher than tumor, which suggests more focused antigenic responses in the uninvolved tumor-adjacent lung. Because multi-region sequencing of the tumors was not done, intratumor heterogeneity could not be ruled out. Because of the exploratory design, TCR variables were selected using unadjusted p-values without false-discovery rate correction. A median of roughly 50 of the top 100 tumor clones turned up in the paired uninvolved adjacent lung, and about 28 of those clones also ranked among the top 100 of that same adjacent lung.

The immunoSEQ Assay was used to sequence TCR beta CDR3 regions from DNA. In the original analysis: To compute T cell density, TCR beta template counts were normalized to usable DNA, which was estimated by amplifying housekeeping genes. Richness was estimated using the preseqR package, with extrapolation to 400,000 templates for PBMC samples and to 120,000 templates for tissue samples. Clonality was calculated as one minus Pielou's evenness. Differential abundance testing on productive amino-acid clonotypes, with a minimum total count of 5 and an alpha of 0.1, was used to identify tissue-enriched TCRs. Repertoire overlap between compartments was quantified with the Jaccard Index and Morisita Overlap Index. TCR beta CDR3s were clustered by GLIPH together with public tetramer-defined viral CDR3s, and at least three viral sequences plus V-gene enrichment were required for viral motifs. Here the immuneACCESS table is served through TCRdb, limited to in-frame sequences with V and J called. Missing clones are a known gap in these copies; in checked studies unresolved V genes cover under half, and the rest lacks a known reason. Clonal size and the V and J genes are those of that table, whereas D and trimming came from the DNA. The sample records approximately 30,000 clones, 88% of which are singletons. 4% to 5% of the sample is taken by the ten largest.

At diagnosis, peripheral blood, uninvolved tumor-adjacent lung and tumor were collected and were preserved as a mix of fresh-frozen and FFPE material. For TCR repertoire profiling, the blood samples were analyzed as peripheral blood mononuclear cells. This clone was detected once. The antigen it recognizes is unknown. Lacking the conserved final phenylalanine or tryptophan, this CDR3 likely reflects a read error. Trimming removed 7 bases from V and 3 bases from J, leaving 16 bases between the germline ends. The germline V gene provides CDR1 MNHNS and CDR2 SASEGT. Inclusive of both ends, the CDR3 amounts to 15 amino acids. Of all the DNA, just the CDR3 is kept, 45 bases in frame from base 1.

Recombination linked TRBV6-1 to TRBJ1-5; the D gene lacks a confident call. The sequence came from a woman between 35 and 75 years old with stage I lung adenocarcinoma. Source: peripheral blood, taken before any cancer treatment. The nucleotide sequence reads as follows: TGTGCCAGCACCCCGGCACTCAACTCCAATCAGCCCCAGCATTCT. Translated, it reads CASTPALNSNQPQHS.